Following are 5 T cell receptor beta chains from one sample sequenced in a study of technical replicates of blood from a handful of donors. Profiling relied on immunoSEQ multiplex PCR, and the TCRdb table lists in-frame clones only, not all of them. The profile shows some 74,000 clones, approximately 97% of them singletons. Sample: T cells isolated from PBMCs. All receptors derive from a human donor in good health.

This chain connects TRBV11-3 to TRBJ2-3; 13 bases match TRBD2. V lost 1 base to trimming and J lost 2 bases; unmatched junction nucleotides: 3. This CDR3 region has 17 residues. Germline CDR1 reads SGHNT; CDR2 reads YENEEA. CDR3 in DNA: TGTGCCAGCAGCTTAGGGACTAGCGGGAGACCCACAGATACGCAGTATTTT. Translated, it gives CASSLGTSGRPTDTQYF.

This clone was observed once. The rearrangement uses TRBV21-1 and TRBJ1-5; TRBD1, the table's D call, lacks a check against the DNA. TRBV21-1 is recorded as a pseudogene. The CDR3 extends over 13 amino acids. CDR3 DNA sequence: TGTGCCAGCAGCGGGGTCAGGGGCCCGCCCCAGCATTTT. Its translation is CASSGVRGPPQHF.

The CDR3 sequence is CASSLSLAGSYNEQFF. In DNA form, the CDR3 reads TGTGCCAGCAGCTTAAGCCTAGCGGGTTCTTACAATGAGCAGTTCTTC. This chain links TRBV7-9 with TRBJ2-1; 8 bases align to TRBD2. J was trimmed by 4 bases and V by 2 bases; bases with no gene match: 7. Germline V CDR1 and CDR2: SEHNR, FQNEAQ (reference sequence). CDR3 size: 16 residues. Supplemented by reference TRBV7-9 and TRBJ2-1, the full variable domain reads DTGVSQNPRHKITKRGQNVTFRCDPISEHNRLYWYRQTLGQGPEFLTYFQNEAQLEKSRLLSDRFSAERPKGSFSTLEIQRTEQGDSAMYLCASSLSLAGSYNEQFFGPGTRLTVL.

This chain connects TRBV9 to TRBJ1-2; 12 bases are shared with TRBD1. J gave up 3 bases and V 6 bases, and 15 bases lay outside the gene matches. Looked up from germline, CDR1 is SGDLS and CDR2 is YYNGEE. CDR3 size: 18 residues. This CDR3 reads CASTKSGTGGTGDYGYTF. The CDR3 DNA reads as TGTGCCAGCACCAAATCAGGGACAGGGGGCACTGGAGACTATGGCTACACCTTC. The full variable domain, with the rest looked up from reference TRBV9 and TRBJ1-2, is DSGVTQTPKHLITATGQRVTLRCSPRSGDLSVYWYQQSLDQGLQFLIQYYNGEERAKGNILERFSAQQFPDLHSELNLSSLELGDSALYFCASTKSGTGGTGDYGYTFGSGTRLTVV.

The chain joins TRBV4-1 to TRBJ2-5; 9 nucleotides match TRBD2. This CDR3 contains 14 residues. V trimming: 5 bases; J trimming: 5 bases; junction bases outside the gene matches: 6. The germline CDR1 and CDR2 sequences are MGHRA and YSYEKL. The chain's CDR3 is CASSIAGAGETQYF. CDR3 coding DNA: TGCGCCAGCAGCATAGCGGGAGCGGGGGAGACCCAGTACTTC.